This T cell receptor (beta chain) was sequenced during a study of shared clonotypes between healthy human individuals. Study background: Three plates each covered CD4 naive and memory; CD8 naive two, CD8 memory one.

This CDR3 spans 15 amino acids. V lost 4 bases, J lost 4 bases, and 18 bases lay in between. The germline gives CDR1 SGHTS, CDR2 YDEGEE. The CD4+ fraction was divided into a CD45RA+ naive subset and a CD45RA-negative memory subset. Study-level findings and limits: The researchers took only blood, and tissue repertoires probably look different.

The method was immunoSEQ multiplex PCR; TCRdb's version includes in-frame clones alone and lacks a portion of them. The repertoire holds 2,500,000 or so clones, with 90% to 95% as singletons. Of note for this clone: The antigen is not known.

The sequenced material came from naive CD4+ T cells from PBMCs. Regarding subset: CD45RA+ positively selected. The chain combines TRBV5-8 with TRBJ2-7; D possibly corresponds to TRBD1 (6 bases). The TCR comes from a man aged 18 to 30 in good health. Some clones in this sample may be carry-over from other donors' samples. CDR3 residues: CASSRTTGHRYEQYF. The CDR3 region has the DNA TGTGCCAGCAGCCGAACCACGGGACACCGATACGAGCAGTACTTC.